This T cell receptor (beta chain) came from a study of blood T cell repertoires in COVID-19. Overall study: Researchers got acute and convalescent COVID-19 samples from the United States, Italy and Spain. PBMCs, B-cell-depleted T cells, or T cells provided the cDNA or gDNA that made up the material.

The CDR3 loop spans 16 amino acids. Looked up from germline, CDR1 is SGHKS and CDR2 is YYEKEE (reference sequence). V was clipped by 5 bases and J by 6 bases; unmatched bases: 16. Sequencing was performed with immunoSEQ multiplex PCR; in TCRdb, only in-frame clones are kept and a portion is missing. The sample records more than 80,000 clones, 70% to 80% being singletons. Material: peripheral blood. The chain joins TRBV5-5 to TRBJ1-2; 7 bases map to TRBD1. The origin of this receptor is a human donor in a cohort sampled during active COVID-19. The DNA for the CDR3 is TGTGCCAGCAGTAGCCGATGGGACAGACCCCCAGATGGCTACACCTTC. Translating gives CASSSRWDRPPDGYTF.